These 6 T cell receptor beta chains were all obtained from the same sample, sequenced in a study of blood T cell repertoires in COVID-19. Some clones are missing from TCRdb's copy, which holds only in-frame ones; the method was immunoSEQ multiplex PCR. The sample has 55,000 to 90,000 clones, around 85% seen once. Material for sequencing was peripheral blood. These receptors all come from a woman older than 75 with active or convalescent COVID-19.

This clone occurred once. V gene TRBV4-3 combines with J gene TRBJ2-7; D may be TRBD1 (6 bases). The CDR3 runs 15 residues. CDR1 and CDR2 from the germline V gene are LGHNA and YSLEER. The V end was cut by 1 base, the J end by 2 bases, with 12 bases between. In DNA, the CDR3 is TGCGCCAGCAGCCAAGTCGTTGGGGGCCCCTACGAGCAGTACTTC. Protein product: CASSQVVGGPYEQYF.

The chain recombines TRBV9 with TRBJ1-6; D perhaps matches TRBD1 (6 bases). Germline assignment: CDR1 SGDLS and CDR2 YYNGEE. The CDR3 length is 14 residues. V shed 5 bases and J shed 7 bases, with 13 bases lying between them. CDR3 sequence (DNA): TGTGCCAGCAGGCGACAGGATCAGAATTCACCCCTCCACTTT. Its protein is CASRRQDQNSPLHF. The whole variable domain, filled in from reference TRBV9 and TRBJ1-6, reads DSGVTQTPKHLITATGQRVTLRCSPRSGDLSVYWYQQSLDQGLQFLIQYYNGEERAKGNILERFSAQQFPDLHSELNLSSLELGDSALYFCASRRQDQNSPLHFGNGTRLTVT.

This chain links TRBV5-4 with TRBJ1-2; the match to TRBD1 covers 7 bases. This CDR3 is built from 16 residues. Germline CDR1 and CDR2: SGHNT and YYREEE (reference sequence). Trimming at V came to 0 bases and at J to 8 bases, leaving 13 bases not matched to a gene. The CDR3 DNA follows: TGTGCCAGCAGCTTGGGGAGGGGACAGTTGACTAGAGGCTACACCTTC. As protein: CASSLGRGQLTRGYTF.

The chain combines TRBV7-2 with TRBJ2-3; 8 bases align to TRBD2. The CDR3 is 14 amino acids. Germline V CDR1 and CDR2: SGHTA, FQGNSA. Trimming removed 11 bases from V and 3 bases from J; junction bases left unmatched: 10. The CDR3 DNA follows: TGTGCCTGGTCTGCGGGGGGACTTACAGATACGCAGTATTTT. Residues: CAWSAGGLTDTQYF.

This chain uses TRBV7-9 with TRBJ2-3; 7 bases agree with TRBD2. The CDR3 has 17 residues. Germline V lookup: CDR1 SEHNR, CDR2 FQNEAQ (reference sequence). Trimming took 8 bases from V and 6 from J; bases not matched to a gene: 20. CDR3 DNA: TGTGCCAGCGCAGCGGGGATGCTAGTGGGGTTTGTCGATACGCAGTATTTT. It is translated as CASAAGMLVGFVDTQYF.

This clone was detected once. The chain recombines TRBV2 with TRBJ1-2; D unresolved. This CDR3 comprises 13 residues. The germline gives CDR1 SNHLY, CDR2 FYNNEI. V was trimmed by 5 bases and J by 5 bases, leaving 12 bases between them. The CDR3 loop is CASSISESYGYTF. The DNA for the CDR3 is TGTGCCAGCAGTATATCGGAGTCTTATGGCTACACCTTC.